This T cell receptor beta chain was captured by sequencing in a study of control samples from healthy donors and cancer patients. Sequencing used immunoSEQ multiplex PCR; TCRdb keeps in-frame clones, though not all of them. The table has roughly 120,000 clones, around 88% seen once. The CDR3 has 14 amino acids. V lost 2 bases, J lost 7 bases, and 5 bases stayed unmatched. Germline V lookup: CDR1 MDHEN, CDR2 SYDVKM. The chain joins TRBV28 to TRBJ1-5, with 7 bases fitting TRBD1. Sequencing was done on a sample of blood. This sequence originates from a man aged 40-50 years in good health. The CDR3: CASSLGGGWQPQHF. DNA for the CDR3: TGTGCCAGCAGTTTAGGAGGGGGCTGGCAGCCCCAGCATTTT.